This T cell receptor beta chain was observed in a study of T cells in Graves' hyperthyroidism and ophthalmopathy. Criteria for exclusion of patients were uncontrolled infection, other autoimmune disease, pregnancy or lactation. The germline gives CDR1 DFQATT, CDR2 SNEGSKA (reference sequence). The V and J ends lost 3 bases and 8 bases respectively, with 10 bases between them. There are 11 residues in the CDR3. Overall study results and limits: Ophthalmopathy stood apart from stable hyperthyroidism in a 13 V-J model.

TCR beta CDR3 region amplification was performed from RNA transcripts. An initial round of RT-PCR targeting the TCR CDR3 relied on the HTBI primer set. TCRdb used MiXCR to reprocess the multiplex PCR reads, holding one entry per CDR3 protein. The sample has a few hundred thousand distinct CDR3 sequences, approximately 49% seen once. Comments on this clonotype: What it recognizes is unknown.

This clonotype originated in an adult woman with Graves' disease, either hyperthyroidism or ophthalmopathy (not recorded which). The J gene is TRBJ1-2, the V gene TRBV20-1; no definite D call. The sequenced material came from peripheral blood or thyroid tissue (not recorded which). DNA for the CDR3: TGCAGTGCTAGTTCCGCACACGGCTACACCTTC. The encoded protein is CSASSAHGYTF.